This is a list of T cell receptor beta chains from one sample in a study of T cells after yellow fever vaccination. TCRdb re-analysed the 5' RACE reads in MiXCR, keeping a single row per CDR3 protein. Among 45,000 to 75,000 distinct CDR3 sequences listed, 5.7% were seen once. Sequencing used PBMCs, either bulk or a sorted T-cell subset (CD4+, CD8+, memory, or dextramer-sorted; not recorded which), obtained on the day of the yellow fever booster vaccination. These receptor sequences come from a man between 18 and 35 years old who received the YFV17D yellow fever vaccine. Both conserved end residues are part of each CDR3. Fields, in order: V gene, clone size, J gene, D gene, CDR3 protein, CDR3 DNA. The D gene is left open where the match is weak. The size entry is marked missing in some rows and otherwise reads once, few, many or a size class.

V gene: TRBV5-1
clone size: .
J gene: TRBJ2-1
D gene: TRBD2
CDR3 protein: CASSSVGGRQTYNEQFF
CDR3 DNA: TGCGCCAGCAGCTCGGTAGGCGGGAGGCAGACTTACAATGAGCAGTTCTTC

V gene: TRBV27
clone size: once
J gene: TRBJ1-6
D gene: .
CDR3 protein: CASSGHLEGSPLHF
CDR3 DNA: TGTGCCAGCAGTGGCCACTTGGAGGGCTCACCCCTCCACTTT

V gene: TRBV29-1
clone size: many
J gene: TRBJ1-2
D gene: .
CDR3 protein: CSAIATYGYTF
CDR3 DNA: TGCAGCGCTATAGCTACTTACGGCTACACCTTC

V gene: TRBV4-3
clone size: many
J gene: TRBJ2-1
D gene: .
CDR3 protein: CASSQETWGGQYNEQFF
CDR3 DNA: TGCGCCAGCAGCCAAGAGACGTGGGGGGGGCAATACAATGAGCAGTTCTTC

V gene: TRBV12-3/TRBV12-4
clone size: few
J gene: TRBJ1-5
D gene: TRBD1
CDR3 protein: CASRLTGALNQPQHF
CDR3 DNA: TGTGCCAGCAGGCTGACAGGGGCCCTCAATCAGCCCCAGCATTTT

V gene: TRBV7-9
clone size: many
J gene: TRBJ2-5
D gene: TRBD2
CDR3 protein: CASSQMEAGGVQETQYF
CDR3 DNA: TGTGCCAGCAGCCAGATGGAGGCGGGGGGTGTACAAGAGACCCAGTACTTC

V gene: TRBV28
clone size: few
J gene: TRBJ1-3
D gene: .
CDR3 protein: CASSNQGWLSGSGNTIYF
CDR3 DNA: TGTGCCAGCAGTAATCAGGGGTGGCTTAGCGGATCTGGAAACACCATATATTTT

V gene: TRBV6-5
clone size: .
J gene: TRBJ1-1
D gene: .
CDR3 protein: CASSGSWAFEAFF
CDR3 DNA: TGTGCCAGCAGTGGGTCCTGGGCTTTTGAAGCTTTCTTT

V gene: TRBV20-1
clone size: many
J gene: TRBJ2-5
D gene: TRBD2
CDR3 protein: CSASMELAVQETQYF
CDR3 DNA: TGCAGTGCCTCCATGGAACTAGCGGTGCAAGAGACCCAGTACTTC

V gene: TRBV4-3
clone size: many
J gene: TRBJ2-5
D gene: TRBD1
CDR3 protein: CASSHDLGQEKTQYF
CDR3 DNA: TGCGCCAGCAGCCACGACCTCGGACAGGAAAAGACCCAGTACTTC

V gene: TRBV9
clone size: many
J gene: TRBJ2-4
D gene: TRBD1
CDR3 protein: CASSGDRGGQDF
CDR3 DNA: TGTGCCAGCAGCGGGGACAGGGGCGGTCAAGACTTC

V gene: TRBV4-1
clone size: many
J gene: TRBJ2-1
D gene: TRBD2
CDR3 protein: CASSQPTQRGNEQFF
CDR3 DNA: TGCGCCAGCAGCCAACCCACGCAGCGGGGGAATGAGCAGTTCTTC

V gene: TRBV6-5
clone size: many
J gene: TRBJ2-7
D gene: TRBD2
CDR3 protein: CASSPLAGGSSYEQYF
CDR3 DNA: TGTGCCAGCAGTCCTCTAGCGGGGGGAAGTTCCTACGAGCAGTACTTC

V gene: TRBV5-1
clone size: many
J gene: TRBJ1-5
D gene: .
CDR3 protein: CASSLLPEGGQPQHF
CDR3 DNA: TGCGCCAGCAGCTTATTGCCGGAAGGAGGACAGCCCCAGCATTTT

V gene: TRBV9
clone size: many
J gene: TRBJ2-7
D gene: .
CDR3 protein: CASSIGGISYEQYF
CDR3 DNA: TGTGCCAGCAGCATTGGGGGAATCTCCTACGAGCAGTACTTC

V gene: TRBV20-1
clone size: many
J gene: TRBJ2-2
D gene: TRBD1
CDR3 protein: CSARDGLRGPTGELFF
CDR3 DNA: TGCAGTGCTAGAGATGGGCTGAGGGGGCCCACCGGGGAGCTGTTTTTT

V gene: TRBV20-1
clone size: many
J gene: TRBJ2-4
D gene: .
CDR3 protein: CSVPLKNIQYF
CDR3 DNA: TGCAGTGTCCCACTAAAAAACATTCAGTACTTC

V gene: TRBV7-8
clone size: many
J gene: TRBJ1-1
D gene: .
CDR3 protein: CASSLARGGTEAFF
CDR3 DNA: TGTGCCAGCAGCTTAGCCCGAGGCGGCACTGAAGCTTTCTTT

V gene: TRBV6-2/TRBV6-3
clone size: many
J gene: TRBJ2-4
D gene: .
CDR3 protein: CASSYSQGRWNIQYF
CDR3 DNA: TGTGCCAGCAGTTACTCGCAGGGGCGGTGGAACATTCAGTACTTC

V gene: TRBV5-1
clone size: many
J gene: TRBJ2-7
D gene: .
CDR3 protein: CASSGYPGDPYEQYF
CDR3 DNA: TGCGCCAGCAGCGGATACCCAGGGGATCCCTACGAGCAGTACTTC

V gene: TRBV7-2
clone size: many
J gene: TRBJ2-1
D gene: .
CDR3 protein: CASSPRAREQFF
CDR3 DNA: TGTGCCAGCAGCCCCCGGGCCAGGGAGCAGTTCTTC

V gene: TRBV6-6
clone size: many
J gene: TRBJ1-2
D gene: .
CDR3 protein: CASSYDPPSYGYTF
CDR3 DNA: TGTGCCAGCAGTTACGACCCGCCTAGCTATGGCTACACCTTC

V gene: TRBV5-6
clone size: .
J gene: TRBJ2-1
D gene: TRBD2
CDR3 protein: CASSLNRDYQFF
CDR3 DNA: TGTGCCAGCAGCCTCAACCGGGACTACCAGTTCTTC

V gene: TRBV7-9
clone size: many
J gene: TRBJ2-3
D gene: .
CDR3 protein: CASSLLLSTDTQYF
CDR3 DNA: TGTGCCAGCAGCTTACTCCTGAGCACAGATACGCAGTATTTT

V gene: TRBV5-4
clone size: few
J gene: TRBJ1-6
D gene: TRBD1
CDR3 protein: CASSQGQESASYNSPLHF
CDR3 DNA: TGTGCCAGCAGCCAGGGACAGGAGAGCGCCTCCTATAATTCACCCCTCCACTTT

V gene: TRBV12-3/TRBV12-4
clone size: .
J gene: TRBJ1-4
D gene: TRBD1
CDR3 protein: CASSLRTGDEKLFF
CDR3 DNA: TGTGCCAGCAGTTTACGGACAGGGGACGAAAAACTGTTTTTT

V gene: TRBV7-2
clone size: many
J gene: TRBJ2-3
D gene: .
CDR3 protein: CASSFPSAGDTQYF
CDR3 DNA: TGTGCCAGCAGCTTTCCTTCGGCGGGAGATACGCAGTATTTT

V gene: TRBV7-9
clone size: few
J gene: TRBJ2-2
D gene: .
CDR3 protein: CASRGSTGELFF
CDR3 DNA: TGTGCCAGCAGAGGGTCCACCGGGGAGCTGTTTTTT

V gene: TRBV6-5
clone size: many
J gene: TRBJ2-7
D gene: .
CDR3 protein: CASSYSTRAVHEQYF
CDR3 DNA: TGTGCCAGCAGTTACTCGACTAGGGCAGTCCACGAGCAGTACTTC

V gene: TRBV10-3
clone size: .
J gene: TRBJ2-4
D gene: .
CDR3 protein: CAISDPRVAKNIQYF
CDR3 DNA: TGTGCCATCAGTGACCCCAGGGTGGCCAAAAACATTCAGTACTTC

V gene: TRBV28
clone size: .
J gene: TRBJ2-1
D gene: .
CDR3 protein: CASSLARPSYNEQFF
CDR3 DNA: TGTGCCAGCAGTTTAGCCAGACCCTCCTACAATGAGCAGTTCTTC

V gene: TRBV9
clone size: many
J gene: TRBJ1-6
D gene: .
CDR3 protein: CASSVTNSPLHF
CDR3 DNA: TGTGCCAGCAGCGTGACCAATTCACCCCTCCACTTT

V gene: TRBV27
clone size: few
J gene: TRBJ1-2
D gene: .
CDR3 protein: CASSLSGGGYGYTF
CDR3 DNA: TGTGCCAGCAGCCTCTCCGGGGGGGGCTATGGCTACACCTTC

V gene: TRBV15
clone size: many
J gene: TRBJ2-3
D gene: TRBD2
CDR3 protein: CATSRQGLETDTQYF
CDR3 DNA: TGTGCCACCAGCAGGCAAGGACTAGAAACAGATACGCAGTATTTT

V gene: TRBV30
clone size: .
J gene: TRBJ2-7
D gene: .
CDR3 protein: CAWSRDTAYEQYF
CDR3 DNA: TGTGCCTGGAGTCGGGACACCGCCTACGAGCAGTACTTC

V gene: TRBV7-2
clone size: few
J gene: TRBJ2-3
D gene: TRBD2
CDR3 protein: CASSPRLSGGGPDTQYF
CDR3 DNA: TGTGCCAGCAGCCCACGTCTTAGCGGGGGTGGCCCAGATACGCAGTATTTT

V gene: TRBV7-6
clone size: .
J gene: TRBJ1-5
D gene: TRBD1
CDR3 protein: CASSLAWSIGQGEQPQHF
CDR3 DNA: TGTGCCAGCAGCTTAGCGTGGTCAATAGGGCAGGGGGAACAGCCCCAGCATTTT

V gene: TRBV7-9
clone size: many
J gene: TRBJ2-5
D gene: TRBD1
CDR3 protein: CAWGAPGQGQKETQYF
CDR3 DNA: TGTGCCTGGGGGGCACCGGGACAGGGACAGAAAGAGACCCAGTACTTC

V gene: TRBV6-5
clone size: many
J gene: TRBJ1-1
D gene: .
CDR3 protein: CASSYNRGSTEAFF
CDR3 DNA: TGTGCCAGCAGTTACAATCGGGGGAGCACTGAAGCTTTCTTT

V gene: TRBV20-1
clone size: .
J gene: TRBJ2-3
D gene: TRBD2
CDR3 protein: CSATFYTSGGWDTQYF
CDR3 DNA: TGCAGTGCTACTTTTTACACTAGCGGGGGTTGGGATACGCAGTATTTT

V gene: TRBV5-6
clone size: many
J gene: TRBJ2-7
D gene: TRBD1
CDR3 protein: CASSLDRVFTYEQYF
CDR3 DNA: TGTGCCAGCAGTCTCGACAGGGTCTTCACCTACGAGCAGTACTTC

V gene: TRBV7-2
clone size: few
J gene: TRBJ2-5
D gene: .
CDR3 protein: CASSLWGVQETQYF
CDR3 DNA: TGTGCCAGCAGCTTATGGGGAGTCCAAGAGACCCAGTACTTC

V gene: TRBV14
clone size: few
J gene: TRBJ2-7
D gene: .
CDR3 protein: CASSHEADSYEQYF
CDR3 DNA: TGTGCCAGCAGCCATGAGGCAGACTCCTACGAGCAGTACTTC

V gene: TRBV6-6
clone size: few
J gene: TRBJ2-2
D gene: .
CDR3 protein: CASSTGGTGLTGELFF
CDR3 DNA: TGTGCCAGCAGCACGGGGGGGACAGGGTTGACCGGGGAGCTGTTTTTT

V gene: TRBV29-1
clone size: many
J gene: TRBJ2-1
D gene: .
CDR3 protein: CSVEAGIGNEQFF
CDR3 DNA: TGCAGCGTTGAGGCAGGGATCGGCAATGAGCAGTTCTTC